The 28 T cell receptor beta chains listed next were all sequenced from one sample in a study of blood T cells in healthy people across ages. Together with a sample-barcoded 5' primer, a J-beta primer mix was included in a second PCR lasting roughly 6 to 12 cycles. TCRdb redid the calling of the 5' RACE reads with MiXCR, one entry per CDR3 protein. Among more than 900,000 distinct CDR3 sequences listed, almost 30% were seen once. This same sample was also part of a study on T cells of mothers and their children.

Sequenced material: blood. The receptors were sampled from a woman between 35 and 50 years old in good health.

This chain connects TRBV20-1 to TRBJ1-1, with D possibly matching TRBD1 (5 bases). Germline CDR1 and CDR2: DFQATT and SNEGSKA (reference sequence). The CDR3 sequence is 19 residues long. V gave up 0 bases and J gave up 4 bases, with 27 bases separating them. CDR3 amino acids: CSAREGRGPAFLRGTEAFF. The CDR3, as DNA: TGCAGTGCTAGAGAGGGGAGGGGTCCCGCTTTCCTACGGGGCACTGAAGCTTTCTTT.

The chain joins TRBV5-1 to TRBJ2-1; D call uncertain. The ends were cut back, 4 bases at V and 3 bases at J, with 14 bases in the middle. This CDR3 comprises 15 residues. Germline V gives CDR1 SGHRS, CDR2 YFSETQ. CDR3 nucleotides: TGCGCCAGCAGCCTCCCCCGGACGGTCTACAATGAGCAGTTCTTC. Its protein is CASSLPRTVYNEQFF.

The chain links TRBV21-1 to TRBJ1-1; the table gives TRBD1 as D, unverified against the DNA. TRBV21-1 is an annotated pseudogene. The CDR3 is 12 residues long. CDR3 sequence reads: CASSKNRVQAFF. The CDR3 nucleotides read TGTGCCAGCAGCAAGAACAGGGTGCAAGCTTTCTTT.

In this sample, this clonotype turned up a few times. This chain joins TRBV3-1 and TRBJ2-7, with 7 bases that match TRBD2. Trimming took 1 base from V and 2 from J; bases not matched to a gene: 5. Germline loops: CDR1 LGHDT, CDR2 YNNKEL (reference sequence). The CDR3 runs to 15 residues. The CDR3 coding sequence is TGTGCCAGCAGCCAAGGGCTAGCGGCGGCCTACGAGCAGTACTTC. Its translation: CASSQGLAAAYEQYF.

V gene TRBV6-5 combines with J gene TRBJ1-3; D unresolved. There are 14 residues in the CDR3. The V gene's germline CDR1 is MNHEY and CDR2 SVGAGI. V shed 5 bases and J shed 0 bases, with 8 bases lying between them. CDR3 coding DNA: TGTGCCAGCAGTGAGAGACACTCTGGAAACACCATATATTTT. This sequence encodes CASSERHSGNTIYF.

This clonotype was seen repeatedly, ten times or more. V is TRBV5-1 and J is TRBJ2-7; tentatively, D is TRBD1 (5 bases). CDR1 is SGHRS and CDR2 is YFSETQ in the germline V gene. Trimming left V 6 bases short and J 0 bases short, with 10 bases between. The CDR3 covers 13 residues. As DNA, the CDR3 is TGCGCCAGCAAAGACAGCATCTCCTACGAGCAGTACTTC. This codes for CASKDSISYEQYF.

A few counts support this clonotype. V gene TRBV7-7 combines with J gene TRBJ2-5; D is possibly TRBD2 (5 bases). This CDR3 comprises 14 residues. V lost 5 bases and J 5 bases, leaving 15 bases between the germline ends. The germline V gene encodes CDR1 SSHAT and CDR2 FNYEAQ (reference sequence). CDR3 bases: TGTGCCAGCAGCAGGACTCCTAGCTTGGAGACCCAGTACTTC. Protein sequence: CASSRTPSLETQYF.

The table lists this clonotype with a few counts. CDR3 coding DNA: TGCGCCAGCAGCTTGGCCGTAACACAGGGTTGGTACGAGCAGTACTTC. This encodes CASSLAVTQGWYEQYF. V is TRBV5-1 and J is TRBJ2-7, with D possibly TRBD1 on 6 matching bases. From germline, CDR1 is SGHRS and CDR2 YFSETQ. CDR3 size: 16 residues. V lost 0 bases and J 4 bases, leaving 17 bases between the germline ends.

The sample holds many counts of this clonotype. The CDR3 sequence is CASSRDRHNEQFF. As DNA, the CDR3 is TGTGCCAGCAGCCGGGACAGACACAATGAGCAGTTCTTC. The chain has TRBV7-2 and TRBJ2-1, with 7 bases that match TRBD1. The CDR3 is 13 amino acids. J gave up 5 bases and V 5 bases, and 3 bases lay outside the gene matches. CDR1 and CDR2 (germline): SGHTA, FQGNSA.

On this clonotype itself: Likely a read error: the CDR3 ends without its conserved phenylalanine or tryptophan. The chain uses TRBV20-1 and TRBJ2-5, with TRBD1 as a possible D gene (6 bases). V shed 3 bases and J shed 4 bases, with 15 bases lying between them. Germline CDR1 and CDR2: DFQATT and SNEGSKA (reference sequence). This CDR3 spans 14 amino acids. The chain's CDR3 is CSARAGADVETQYL. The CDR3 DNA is TGCAGTGCTAGGGCAGGGGCTGATGTAGAGACCCAGTACTTA.

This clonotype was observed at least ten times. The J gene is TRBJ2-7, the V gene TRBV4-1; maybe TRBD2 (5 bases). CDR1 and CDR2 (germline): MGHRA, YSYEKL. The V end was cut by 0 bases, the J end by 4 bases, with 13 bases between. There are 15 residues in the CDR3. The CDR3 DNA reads TGCGCCAGCAGCCAAGATCGACGGGGTCCTTACGAGCAGTACTTC. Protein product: CASSQDRRGPYEQYF.

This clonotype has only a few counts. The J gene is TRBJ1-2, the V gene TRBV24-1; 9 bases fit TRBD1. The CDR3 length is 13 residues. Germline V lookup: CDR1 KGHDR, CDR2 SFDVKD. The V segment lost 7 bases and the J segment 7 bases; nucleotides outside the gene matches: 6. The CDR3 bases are TGTGCCACCAGCCGGGACAGGGTATCTGGCTACACCTTC. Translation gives CATSRDRVSGYTF.

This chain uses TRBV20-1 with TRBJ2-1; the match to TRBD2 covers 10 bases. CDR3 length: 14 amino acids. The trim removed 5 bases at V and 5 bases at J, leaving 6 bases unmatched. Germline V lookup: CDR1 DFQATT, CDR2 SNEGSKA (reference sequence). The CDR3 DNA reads TGCAGTGCTGGGGGACTAGCGAACAACAATGAGCAGTTCTTC. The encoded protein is CSAGGLANNNEQFF.

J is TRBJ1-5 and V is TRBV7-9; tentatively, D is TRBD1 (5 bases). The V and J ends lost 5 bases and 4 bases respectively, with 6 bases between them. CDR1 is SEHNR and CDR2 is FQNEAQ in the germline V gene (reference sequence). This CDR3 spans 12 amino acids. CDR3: CASSGANQPQHF. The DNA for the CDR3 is TGTGCCAGCAGCGGGGCAAATCAGCCCCAGCATTTT.

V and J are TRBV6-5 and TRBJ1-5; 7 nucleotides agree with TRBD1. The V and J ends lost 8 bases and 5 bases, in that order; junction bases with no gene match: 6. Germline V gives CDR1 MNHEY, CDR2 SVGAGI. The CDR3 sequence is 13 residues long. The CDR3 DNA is TGTGCCAGCGCCCAGGGGGAGTATCAGCCCCAGCATTTT. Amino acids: CASAQGEYQPQHF.

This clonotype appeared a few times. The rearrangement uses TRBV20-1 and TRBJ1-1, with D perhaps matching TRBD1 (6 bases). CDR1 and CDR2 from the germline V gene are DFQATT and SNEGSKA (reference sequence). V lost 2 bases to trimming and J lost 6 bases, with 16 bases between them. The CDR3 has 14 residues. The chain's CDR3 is CSARWGAEPAEAFF. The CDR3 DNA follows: TGCAGTGCTAGATGGGGGGCTGAACCCGCTGAAGCTTTCTTT.

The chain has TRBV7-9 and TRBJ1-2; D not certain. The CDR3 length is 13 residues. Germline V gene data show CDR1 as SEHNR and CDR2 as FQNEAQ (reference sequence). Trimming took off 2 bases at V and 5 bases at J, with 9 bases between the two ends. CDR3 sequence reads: CASSLYEPYGYTF. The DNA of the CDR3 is TGTGCCAGCAGCTTATACGAACCTTATGGCTACACCTTC.

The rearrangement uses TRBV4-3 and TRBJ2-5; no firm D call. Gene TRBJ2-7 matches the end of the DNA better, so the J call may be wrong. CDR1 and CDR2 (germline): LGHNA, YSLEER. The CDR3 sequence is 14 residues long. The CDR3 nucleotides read TGCGCCAGCAGCCAAGATTACTTCGGCTACGAGCAGTACTTC. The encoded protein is CASSQDYFGYEQYF.

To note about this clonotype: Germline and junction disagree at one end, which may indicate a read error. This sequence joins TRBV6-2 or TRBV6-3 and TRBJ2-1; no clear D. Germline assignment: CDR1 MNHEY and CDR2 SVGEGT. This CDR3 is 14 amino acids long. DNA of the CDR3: TGTGCCAACAGTGACGACTCCTCCTACAATGAGCAGTTCTTC. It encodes CANSDDSSYNEQFF.

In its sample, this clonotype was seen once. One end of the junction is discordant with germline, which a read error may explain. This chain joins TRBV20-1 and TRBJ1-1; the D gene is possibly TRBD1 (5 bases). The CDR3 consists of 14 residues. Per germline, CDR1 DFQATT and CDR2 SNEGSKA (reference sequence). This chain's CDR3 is CSTRPPAGPTEAFF. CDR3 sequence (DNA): TGCAGTACTAGACCGCCGGCAGGGCCGACTGAAGCTTTCTTT.

CDR3 bases: TGTGCCAGCAGATTTCGGGCGGGGGGTGTCGAATACGAGCAGTACTTC. This sequence encodes CASRFRAGGVEYEQYF. The chain couples TRBV2 to TRBJ2-7, with TRBD2 matching 8 bases. The J segment lost 4 bases and the V segment lost 6 bases, leaving 14 bases of the junction unmatched. This CDR3 contains 16 residues. Germline V gives CDR1 SNHLY, CDR2 FYNNEI.

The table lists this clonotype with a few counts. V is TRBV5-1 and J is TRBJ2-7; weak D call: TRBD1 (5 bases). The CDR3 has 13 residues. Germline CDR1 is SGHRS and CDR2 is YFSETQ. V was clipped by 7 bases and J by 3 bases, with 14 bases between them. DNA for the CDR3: TGCGCCAGCGGACCCCAGGGAAACTACGAGCAGTACTTC. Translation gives CASGPQGNYEQYF. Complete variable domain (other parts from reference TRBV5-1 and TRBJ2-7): KAGVTQTPRYLIKTRGQQVTLSCSPISGHRSVSWYQQTPGQGLQFLFEYFSETQRNKGNFPGRFSGRQFSNSRSEMNVSTLELGDSALYLCASGPQGNYEQYFGPGTRLTVT.

DNA of the CDR3: TGCAGTGCACGGGACAGCCGTAATTCACCCCTCCACTTT. It codes for CSARDSRNSPLHF. The chain uses TRBV20-1 and TRBJ1-6, with 7 bases fitting TRBD1. The germline gives CDR1 DFQATT, CDR2 SNEGSKA (reference sequence). The CDR3 contains 13 residues. After removal of 6 bases from V and 6 bases from J, the junction contained 5 bases not matched to a gene.

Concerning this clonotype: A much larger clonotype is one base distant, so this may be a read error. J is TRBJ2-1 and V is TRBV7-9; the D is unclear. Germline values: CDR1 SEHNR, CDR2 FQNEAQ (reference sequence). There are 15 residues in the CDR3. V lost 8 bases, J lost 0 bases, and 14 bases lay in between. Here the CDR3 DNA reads TGTGCCAGCTGGAGTGACTCAAACTCCTACAATGAGCAGTTCTTC. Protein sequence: CASWSDSNSYNEQFF.

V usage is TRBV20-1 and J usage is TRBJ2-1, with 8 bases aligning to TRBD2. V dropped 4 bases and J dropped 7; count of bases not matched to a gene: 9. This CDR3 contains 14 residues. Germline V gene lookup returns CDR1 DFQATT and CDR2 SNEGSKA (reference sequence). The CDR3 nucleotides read TGCAGTGCTAAGGGTTTAGCGGGATCGAATGAGCAGTTCTTC. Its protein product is CSAKGLAGSNEQFF.

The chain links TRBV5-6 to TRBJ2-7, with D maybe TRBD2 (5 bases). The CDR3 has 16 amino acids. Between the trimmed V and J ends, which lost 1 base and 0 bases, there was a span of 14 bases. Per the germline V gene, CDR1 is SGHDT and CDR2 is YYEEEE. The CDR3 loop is CASSLRSTTSSYEQYF. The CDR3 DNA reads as TGTGCCAGCAGCTTGAGATCGACTACTAGCTCCTACGAGCAGTACTTC. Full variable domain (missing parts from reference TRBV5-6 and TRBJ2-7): DAGVTQSPTHLIKTRGQQVTLRCSPKSGHDTVSWYQQALGQGPQFIFQYYEEEERQRGNFPDRFSGHQFPNYSSELNVNALLLGDSALYLCASSLRSTTSSYEQYFGPGTRLTVT.

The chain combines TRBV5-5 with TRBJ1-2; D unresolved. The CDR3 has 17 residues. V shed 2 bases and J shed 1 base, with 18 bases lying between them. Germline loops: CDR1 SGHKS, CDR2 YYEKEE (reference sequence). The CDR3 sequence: CASSFKRSDALNYGYTF. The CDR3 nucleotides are TGTGCCAGCAGCTTTAAGAGGTCAGACGCTCTTAACTATGGCTACACCTTC.

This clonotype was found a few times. In DNA form, the CDR3 reads TGTGCCAGCAGCTTGTTAAACAGGGAGAACACTGAAGCTTTCTTT. As protein: CASSLLNRENTEAFF. V is TRBV5-6 and J is TRBJ1-1; TRBD1 might be the D (6 bases). The CDR3 has 15 residues. CDR1 SGHDT and CDR2 YYEEEE come from the germline V gene. V lost 1 base and J 1 base, leaving 11 bases between the germline ends.